The 23 T cell receptor beta chains below were found in one sample sequenced in a study of metastatic and nonmetastatic thyroid tumors. No patient received treatment before thyroid surgery. TCRdb reanalyzed the PCR reads via MiXCR. The sample yields about 45,000 clones, roughly 3.9% seen once. Sequencing input: blood. Every receptor here comes from a female donor with papillary thyroid cancer or a benign thyroid nodule (not recorded which). Some clones in this sample may be carry-over from other donors' samples.

This clone was detected many times. This chain connects TRBV7-9 to TRBJ2-5; D gene unclear. Trimming removed 2 bases from V and 0 bases from J, with 16 bases in between. This CDR3 is 17 amino acids long. Germline CDR1 is SEHNR and CDR2 is FQNEAQ (reference sequence). As DNA, the CDR3 is TGTGCCAGCAGCTTAACCGATCCATCTAAGGACCAAGAGACCCAGTACTTC. Encoded protein: CASSLTDPSKDQETQYF.

This clone appeared many times. The chain is built from TRBV6-5 and TRBJ1-2; D unclear. This CDR3 comprises 15 residues. V was shortened by 0 bases and J by 4 bases, with 12 bases between the two germline ends. CDR1 is MNHEY and CDR2 is SVGAGI in the germline V gene. The CDR3: CASSYSHLLPYGYTF. As DNA, the CDR3 is TGTGCCAGCAGTTACTCGCATTTGCTACCCTATGGCTACACCTTC.

V is TRBV24-1 and J is TRBJ2-1; tentatively, D is TRBD1 (5 bases). V lost 0 bases and J 1 base, leaving 9 bases between the germline ends. The V gene's germline CDR1 is KGHDR and CDR2 SFDVKD. The CDR3 extends over 16 amino acids. CDR3 in DNA: TGTGCCACCAGTGATTTGGGACAAGCGTCCTACAATGAGCAGTTCTTC. Its protein is CATSDLGQASYNEQFF.

This clone was seen a few times. The final CDR3 position lacks the conserved phenylalanine or tryptophan, pointing to a likely read error. The DNA is omitted, as the CDR3 cannot be located on it reliably, and the CDR3 follows TCRdb's listing. The chain recombines TRBV10-1 with TRBJ1-2; the DNA was not compared with TRBD1, the D call given in the table. Germline-derived CDR1 and CDR2 are WNHNN and SYGVQD (reference sequence). The CDR3 numbers 8 amino acids, ends counted. CDR3 sequence: CASRWTPE.

This clone was observed at least ten times. This CDR3 is also generated by other DNA sequences in the sample. The chain couples TRBV7-9 to TRBJ1-6; 9 bases are a match to TRBD1. Germline CDR1 reads SEHNR; CDR2 reads FQNEAQ (reference sequence). Trimming removed 7 bases from V and 6 bases from J; junction bases left unmatched: 7. The CDR3 totals 15 residues. CDR3 bases: TGTGCCAGCAAAATGGGGGACAGGGCTAATTCACCCCTCCACTTT. Translated, it gives CASKMGDRANSPLHF.

This clone appeared many times. The V and J genes are TRBV6-2 or TRBV6-3 and TRBJ2-1, with D tentatively TRBD1 (5 bases). Germline CDR1 and CDR2: MNHEY and SVGEGT. CDR3 length: 14 amino acids. Trimming stripped 6 bases from V and 6 bases from J, with 15 bases between. As DNA, the CDR3 is TGTGCCAGCAGCAGCCCTGGGGCAGCCAATGAGCAGTTCTTC. Its protein is CASSSPGAANEQFF.

J is TRBJ2-3 and V is TRBV9, with 8 positions matching TRBD2. Germline CDR1 SGDLS, CDR2 YYNGEE. J was trimmed by 3 bases and V by 10 bases; bases with no gene match: 7. The CDR3 sequence is 13 residues long. Written as DNA, the CDR3 is TGTGCCTCGGGGGGGACCGGGACAGATACGCAGTATTTT. Amino acid sequence: CASGGTGTDTQYF.

This clone showed up just a few times. V is TRBV5-1 and J is TRBJ2-7; perhaps TRBD2 as D (5 bases). Germline V CDR1 and CDR2: SGHRS, YFSETQ. Trimming left V 3 bases short and J 2 bases short, with 12 bases between. The CDR3 sequence is 14 residues long. In nucleotides, the CDR3 is TGCGCCAGCAGCTCGGGAAAAGGGACCTACGAGCAGTACTTC. Its protein is CASSSGKGTYEQYF. Together with reference TRBV5-1 and TRBJ2-7, the CDR3 gives the full variable domain: KAGVTQTPRYLIKTRGQQVTLSCSPISGHRSVSWYQQTPGQGLQFLFEYFSETQRNKGNFPGRFSGRQFSNSRSEMNVSTLELGDSALYLCASSSGKGTYEQYFGPGTRLTVT.

The sample holds many counts of this clone. The chain couples TRBV5-6 to TRBJ2-1; D call uncertain. CDR1 is SGHDT and CDR2 is YYEEEE in the germline V gene. The CDR3 runs 14 residues. V gave up 4 bases and J gave up 0 bases, with 8 bases separating them. CDR3 in DNA: TGTGCCAGCAGCCCAGGTAACTCCTACAATGAGCAGTTCTTC. Protein sequence: CASSPGNSYNEQFF.

This clone showed up many times. V usage is TRBV12-3 or TRBV12-4 and J usage is TRBJ1-5, with D tentatively TRBD1 (5 bases). V lost 7 bases to trimming and J lost 0 bases, with 16 bases between them. This CDR3 comprises 16 residues. The CDR3 loop reads CASTRDRGHSNQPQHF. In nucleotides, the CDR3 is TGTGCCAGCACCCGGGACCGCGGACATAGCAATCAGCCCCAGCATTTT.

The chain uses TRBV5-1 and TRBJ1-1; TRBD1 agrees at 10 bases. V shed 6 bases, J shed 5 bases, and the junction held 4 bases outside the gene matches. Germline CDR1 is SGHRS and CDR2 is YFSETQ. CDR3 size: 13 residues. The CDR3 region has the DNA TGCGCCAGCACCGGGGGACAGGGGACTGAAGCTTTCTTT. It is translated as CASTGGQGTEAFF.

This clone was picked up a small number of times. This chain uses TRBV18 with TRBJ2-7; 7 bases align to TRBD1. Germline assignment: CDR1 KGHSH and CDR2 LQKENI. Trimming took 4 bases from V and 3 from J; bases not matched to a gene: 3. The CDR3 contains 13 residues. Here the CDR3 DNA reads TGTGCCAGCTCACGGGACAGTCGCTACGAGCAGTACTTC. This codes for CASSRDSRYEQYF. The complete variable domain, with remaining parts taken from reference TRBV18 and TRBJ2-7, reads NAGVMQNPRHLVRRRGQEARLRCSPMKGHSHVYWYRQLPEEGLKFMVYLQKENIIDESGMPKERFSAEFPKEGPSILRIQQVVRGDSAAYFCASSRDSRYEQYFGPGTRLTVT.

This rearrangement joins TRBV11-2 to TRBJ2-1; 8 bases are shared with TRBD1. Germline V gene sequence: CDR1 SGHAT, CDR2 FQNNGV. V shed 3 bases and J 8 bases; nucleotides not matched to a gene: 6. The CDR3 spans 14 residues. In DNA form, the CDR3 reads TGTGCCAGCAGCTTGGCAGGGGGCTGGGATGAGCAGTTCTTC. Amino acid sequence: CASSLAGGWDEQFF.

There are a few counts of this clone. V gene TRBV12-3 or TRBV12-4 combines with J gene TRBJ1-1; D remains ambiguous. The germline V and J ends were trimmed by 6 bases and 5 bases, with 13 bases remaining between them. The CDR3 sequence is 13 residues long. The CDR3 DNA reads as TGTGCCAGCAGGACCACGGGTCATACTGAAGCTTTCTTT. Translated, it gives CASRTTGHTEAFF.

This clone was counted ten times or more. The gene calls are TRBV5-6 and TRBJ1-4, with D uncertain. Germline V gene lookup returns CDR1 SGHDT and CDR2 YYEEEE. Trimming removed 1 base from V and 0 bases from J, with 4 bases in between. The CDR3 loop spans 14 amino acids. CDR3 DNA: TGTGCCAGCAGCTTGTTTCCAACTAATGAAAAACTGTTTTTT. Residues: CASSLFPTNEKLFF.

The gene calls are TRBV6-1 and TRBJ1-3; D unresolved. The CDR3 is 15 residues long. From germline, CDR1 is MNHNS and CDR2 SASEGT. V was pared by 4 bases and J by 4 bases, with 14 bases between. The CDR3 reads CASSVAKGWGNTIYF. In nucleotides, the CDR3 is TGTGCCAGCAGTGTAGCCAAGGGCTGGGGAAACACCATATATTTT.

This clone was counted ten times or more. J is TRBJ1-5 and V is TRBV19, with TRBD1 as a possible D gene (5 bases). V lost 3 bases to trimming and J lost 2 bases, with 11 bases between them. Per the germline V gene, CDR1 is LNHDA and CDR2 is SQIVND (reference sequence). This CDR3 comprises 15 residues. CDR3 in DNA: TGTGCCAGTAGTATCGCGGGCAGGGGCAATCAGCCCCAGCATTTT. Protein product: CASSIAGRGNQPQHF.

This clone was counted many times. V gene TRBV19 combines with J gene TRBJ2-2, with 7 bases fitting TRBD2. The CDR3 is made up of 17 amino acids. V was pared by 5 bases and J by 5 bases, with 14 bases of the junction left unmatched. CDR1 is LNHDA and CDR2 is SQIVND in the germline V gene (reference sequence). The DNA of the CDR3 is TGTGCCAGTAGTCCTTCAGGATGGGACGGGGGGACCGGGGAGCTGTTTTTT. Encoded protein: CASSPSGWDGGTGELFF.

On this clone: This sequence may be a read error, since a much larger clone differs from it by one base. The same CDR3 can be traced to other DNA sequences in this sample. V usage is TRBV29-1 and J usage is TRBJ2-5; 9 bases match TRBD2. Germline V gene sequence: CDR1 SQVTM, CDR2 ANQGSEA. The CDR3 consists of 15 residues. V gave up 5 bases and J gave up 5 bases; unmatched junction bases: 12. The DNA of the CDR3 is TGCAGCGTTTTGAAGCTAGCGGGATCTGGTGAGACCCAGTACTTC. This translates into CSVLKLAGSGETQYF.

This clone showed up just a few times. Here the CDR3 DNA reads TGTGCCAGCAGTGACACCGGGACAGGGGCTTCAGAAGCTTTCTTT. This encodes CASSDTGTGASEAFF. The rearrangement joins TRBV6-1 to TRBJ1-1, with 10 bases matching TRBD1. CDR1 is MNHNS and CDR2 is SASEGT in the germline V gene. The CDR3 totals 15 residues. V trimming: 3 bases; J trimming: 8 bases; junction bases outside the gene matches: 9.

This clone appeared a few times. The CDR3 sequence: CATSAKGLDQPQHF. The CDR3 region has the DNA TGTGCCACCAGCGCTAAGGGGCTGGATCAGCCCCAGCATTTT. The genes are TRBV24-1 and TRBJ1-5; TRBD1 might be the D (5 bases). The ends were cut back, 7 bases at V and 5 bases at J, with 14 bases in the middle. This CDR3 comprises 14 residues. Per germline, CDR1 KGHDR and CDR2 SFDVKD.

Note on this clone: This specimen includes other DNA sequences encoding the same CDR3. The chain recombines TRBV19 with TRBJ2-7, with 8 nucleotides matching TRBD1. This CDR3 region has 14 residues. The germline gives CDR1 LNHDA, CDR2 SQIVND (reference sequence). The V gene end was trimmed by 5 bases and the J gene end by 4 bases; junction bases not matched to a gene: 7. Written as DNA, the CDR3 is TGTGCCAGTAGTGCCACAACAGGGGGATACGAGCAGTACTTC. Protein: CASSATTGGYEQYF.

Turning to this clone: At one end the junction does not follow the germline gene, possibly because of a read error. The rearrangement joins TRBV5-1 to TRBJ2-7, with 9 bases lining up with TRBD1. CDR3 length: 15 amino acids. Looked up from germline, CDR1 is SGHRS and CDR2 is YFSETQ. In DNA form, the CDR3 reads TGCGCCAGCATCTTGCAGGTACAGGGGGCGAGGGAGCAGTACTTC. Translating it yields CASILQVQGAREQYF.